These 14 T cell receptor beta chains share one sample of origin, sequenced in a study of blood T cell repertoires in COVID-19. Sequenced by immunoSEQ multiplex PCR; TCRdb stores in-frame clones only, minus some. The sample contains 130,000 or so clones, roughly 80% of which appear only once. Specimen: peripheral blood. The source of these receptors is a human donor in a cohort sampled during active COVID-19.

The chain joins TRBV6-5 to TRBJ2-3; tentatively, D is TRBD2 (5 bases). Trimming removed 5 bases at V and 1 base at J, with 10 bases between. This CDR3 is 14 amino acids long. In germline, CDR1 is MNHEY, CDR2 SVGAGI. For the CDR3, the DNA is TGTGCCAGCAGTCTGGACGGGGGCACAGATACGCAGTATTTT. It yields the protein CASSLDGGTDTQYF.

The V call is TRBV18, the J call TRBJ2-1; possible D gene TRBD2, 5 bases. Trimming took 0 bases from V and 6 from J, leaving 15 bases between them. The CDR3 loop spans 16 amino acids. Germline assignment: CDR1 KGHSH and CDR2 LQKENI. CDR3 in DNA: TGTGCCAGCTCACCACCGGGAGACTACGTTACCAATGAGCAGTTCTTC. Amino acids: CASSPPGDYVTNEQFF.

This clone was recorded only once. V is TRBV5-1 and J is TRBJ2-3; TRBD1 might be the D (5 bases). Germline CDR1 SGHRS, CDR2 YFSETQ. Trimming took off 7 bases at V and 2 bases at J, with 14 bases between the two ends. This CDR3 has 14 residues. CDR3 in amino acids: CASCVGVDTDTQYF. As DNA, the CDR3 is TGCGCCAGCTGCGTAGGGGTGGACACAGATACGCAGTATTTT.

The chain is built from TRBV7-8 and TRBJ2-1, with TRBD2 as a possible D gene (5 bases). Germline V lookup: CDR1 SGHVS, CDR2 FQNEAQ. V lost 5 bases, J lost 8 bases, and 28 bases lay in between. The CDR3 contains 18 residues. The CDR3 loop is CASSLVEYAGTGGDEQFF. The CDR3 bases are TGTGCCAGCAGCCTAGTAGAGTATGCGGGCACCGGAGGCGATGAGCAGTTCTTC. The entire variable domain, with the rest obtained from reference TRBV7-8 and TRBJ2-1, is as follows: GAGVSQSPRYKVAKRGQDVALRCDPISGHVSLFWYQQALGQGPEFLTYFQNEAQLDKSGLPSDRFFAERPEGSVSTLKIQRTQQEDSAVYLCASSLVEYAGTGGDEQFFGPGTRLTVL.

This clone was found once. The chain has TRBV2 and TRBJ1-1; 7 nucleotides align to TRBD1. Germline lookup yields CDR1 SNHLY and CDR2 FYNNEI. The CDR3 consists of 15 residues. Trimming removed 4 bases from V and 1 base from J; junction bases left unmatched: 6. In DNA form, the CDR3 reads TGTGCCAGCAGTGGGGACAGTCTTTCGAACACTGAAGCTTTCTTT. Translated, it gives CASSGDSLSNTEAFF.

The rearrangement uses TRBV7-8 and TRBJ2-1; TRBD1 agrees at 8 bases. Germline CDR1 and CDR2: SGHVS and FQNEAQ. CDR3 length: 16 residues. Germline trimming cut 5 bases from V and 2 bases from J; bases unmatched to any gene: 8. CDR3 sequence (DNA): TGTGCCAGCAGCCCAGAGACAGGGGCGACCTACAATGAGCAGTTCTTC. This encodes CASSPETGATYNEQFF.

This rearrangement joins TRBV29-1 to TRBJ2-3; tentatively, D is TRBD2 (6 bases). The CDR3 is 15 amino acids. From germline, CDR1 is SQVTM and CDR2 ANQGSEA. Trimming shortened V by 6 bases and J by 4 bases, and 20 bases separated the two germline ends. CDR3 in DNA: TGCAGCGTCGACGGGCTACTAGCTAGGCCAGATACGCAGTATTTT. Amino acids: CSVDGLLARPDTQYF.

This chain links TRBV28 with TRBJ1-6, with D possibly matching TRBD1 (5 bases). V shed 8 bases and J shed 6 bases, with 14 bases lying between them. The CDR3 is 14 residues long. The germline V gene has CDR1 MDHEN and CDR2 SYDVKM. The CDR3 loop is CASGGEGGNSPLHF. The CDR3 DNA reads TGTGCCAGCGGGGGGGAGGGAGGTAATTCACCCCTCCACTTT. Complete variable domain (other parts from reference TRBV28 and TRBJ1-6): DVKVTQSSRYLVKRTGEKVFLECVQDMDHENMFWYRQDPGLGLRLIYFSYDVKMKEKGDIPEGYSVSREKKERFSLILESASTNQTSMYLCASGGEGGNSPLHFGNGTRLTVT.

The CDR3 sequence: CAGSTPTGDMNTEAFF. The CDR3 DNA is TGTGCCGGCTCCACCCCGACAGGGGATATGAACACTGAAGCTTTCTTT. The rearrangement joins TRBV28 to TRBJ1-1, with 8 bases lining up with TRBD1. The CDR3 covers 16 residues. Germline trimming cut 11 bases from V and 0 bases from J; bases unmatched to any gene: 14. Looked up from germline, CDR1 is MDHEN and CDR2 is SYDVKM. The full variable domain, with the rest looked up from reference TRBV28 and TRBJ1-1, is DVKVTQSSRYLVKRTGEKVFLECVQDMDHENMFWYRQDPGLGLRLIYFSYDVKMKEKGDIPEGYSVSREKKERFSLILESASTNQTSMYLCAGSTPTGDMNTEAFFGQGTRLTVV.

The CDR3 DNA is TGTGCCAGCAGCCAACGCCGACAGGGGAGGATGTCTGGGGCCAACGTCCTGACTTTC. Translated: CASSQRRQGRMSGANVLTF. V usage is TRBV3-1 (or the pseudogene TRBV3-2) and J usage is TRBJ2-6; 8 bases map to TRBD1. V was clipped by 2 bases and J by 1 base; unmatched bases: 10. This CDR3 spans 19 amino acids. Per the germline V gene, CDR1 is LGHDT and CDR2 is YNNKEL (reference sequence).

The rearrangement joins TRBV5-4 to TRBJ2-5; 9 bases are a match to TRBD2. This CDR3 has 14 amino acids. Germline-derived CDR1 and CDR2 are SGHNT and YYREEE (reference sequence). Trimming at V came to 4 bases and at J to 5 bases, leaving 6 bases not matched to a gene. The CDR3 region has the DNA TGTGCCAGCAGCGTCGGGACTAGCATGGAGACCCAGTACTTC. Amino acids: CASSVGTSMETQYF.

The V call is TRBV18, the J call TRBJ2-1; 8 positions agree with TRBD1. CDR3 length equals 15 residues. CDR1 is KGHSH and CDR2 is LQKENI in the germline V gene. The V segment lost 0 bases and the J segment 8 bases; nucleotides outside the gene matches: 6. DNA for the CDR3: TGTGCCAGCTCACCACCGACAGGGGTGCGCGATGAGCAGTTCTTC. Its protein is CASSPPTGVRDEQFF.

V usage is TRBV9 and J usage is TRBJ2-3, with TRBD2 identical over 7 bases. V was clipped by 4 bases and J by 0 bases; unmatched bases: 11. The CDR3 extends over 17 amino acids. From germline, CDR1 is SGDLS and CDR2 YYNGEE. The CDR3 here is CASSRTSSGSSTDTQYF. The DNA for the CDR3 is TGTGCCAGCAGCCGAACTTCTAGCGGATCTAGCACAGATACGCAGTATTTT.

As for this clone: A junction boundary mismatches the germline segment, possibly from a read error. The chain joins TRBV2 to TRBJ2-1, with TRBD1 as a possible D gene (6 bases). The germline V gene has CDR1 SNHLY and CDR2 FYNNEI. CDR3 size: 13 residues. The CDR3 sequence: CASSEATGPSRVF. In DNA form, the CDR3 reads TGTGCCAGCAGTGAAGCTACAGGGCCCTCGAGGGTCTTC.